One TCR beta chain is described in this entry. CDR1 ENHRY and CDR2 SYGVKD come from the germline V gene. CDR3 length equals 14 residues. The data were obtained in a study of monozygotic twins with inflammatory bowel disease. Added by template switching were UMIs that each held a 6-nucleotide sample barcode. TCRdb re-called the 5' RACE reads and catalogs CDR3 proteins one per entry, DNA excluded. This specimen shows around 400,000 distinct CDR3 sequences; the ten leading clones hold around 2.3%. Source material: blood. The chain is built from TRBV10-3 and TRBJ1-5; without DNA, the TCRdb call of TRBD1 cannot be checked. The sequence derives from a human donor with ulcerative colitis or Crohn's disease, or a healthy co-twin of an affected twin (not recorded which). The CDR3 here is CAISSTGGNQPQHF.